One and the same sample provided the 13 T cell receptor beta chains below, sequenced in a study of blood T cells in healthy people across ages. The use of a sample-barcoded 5' primer and a J-beta primer mix characterized a second PCR of roughly 7 to 12 cycles. TCRdb reprocessed the 5' RACE reads via MiXCR and lists one record per CDR3 protein. The sample lists 1.5 million to 2 million distinct CDR3 sequences; roughly 50% were seen once. Sequencing input: blood. These receptors were obtained from a woman between 35 and 50 years old in good health.

This clonotype has only a few counts. V is TRBV6-2 or TRBV6-3 and J is TRBJ1-2, with D possibly matching TRBD1 (5 bases). The germline CDR1 and CDR2 sequences are MNHEY and SVGEGT. This CDR3 spans 15 amino acids. The V end lost 5 bases, the J end lost 0 bases, and 13 bases lay between the germline ends. CDR3: CASSAPGTANYGYTF. The CDR3, as DNA: TGTGCCAGCAGTGCCCCCGGGACCGCTAACTATGGCTACACCTTC.

This clonotype was counted between two and nine times. The chain has TRBV7-2 and TRBJ1-1; D remains ambiguous. CDR1 is SGHTA and CDR2 is FQGNSA in the germline V gene. The CDR3 loop spans 13 amino acids. V was cut by 11 bases and J by 1 base, with 14 bases left in between. CDR3 residues: CASRNGGNTEAFF. CDR3 bases: TGTGCCTCCAGGAACGGCGGGAACACTGAAGCTTTCTTT.

This clonotype was recorded only once. This sequence joins TRBV14 and TRBJ1-2; TRBD1 matches 7 bases. Germline lookup yields CDR1 SGHDN and CDR2 FVKESK. The CDR3 is 15 amino acids. V trimming: 1 base; J trimming: 8 bases; junction bases outside the gene matches: 10. CDR3 residues: CASSQAQTGFQGYTF. CDR3 coding DNA: TGTGCCAGCAGCCAAGCCCAGACAGGGTTTCAAGGCTACACCTTC.

This chain connects TRBV15 to TRBJ2-5; D is ambiguous. Germline CDR1 LNHNV, CDR2 YYDKDF (reference sequence). This CDR3 is 11 amino acids long. Trimming took 2 bases from V and 11 from J, leaving 9 bases between them. This chain's CDR3 is CATSRMDEQYF. CDR3 sequence (DNA): TGTGCCACCAGCAGAATGGATGAGCAGTACTTC.

The chain carries TRBV7-2 and TRBJ2-7; TRBD2 matches 9 bases. From germline, CDR1 is SGHTA and CDR2 FQGNSA. The CDR3 extends over 14 amino acids. V was clipped by 7 bases and J by 2 bases; unmatched bases: 6. The CDR3 DNA reads TGTGCCAGCAATGGTAGCGGGGGACCCTACGAGCAGTACTTC. Encoded protein: CASNGSGGPYEQYF.

DNA for the CDR3: TGTGCCAGCTCACCCCTCCGCGGGGCCGAGGAAAAACTGTTTTTT. It codes for CASSPLRGAEEKLFF. The chain couples TRBV18 to TRBJ1-4, with D perhaps matching TRBD1 (5 bases). The CDR3 loop spans 15 amino acids. Trimming pared 3 bases from V and 8 bases from J, leaving 16 bases between. The germline V gene encodes CDR1 KGHSH and CDR2 LQKENI. The full variable domain, rest sourced from reference TRBV18 and TRBJ1-4, is NAGVMQNPRHLVRRRGQEARLRCSPMKGHSHVYWYRQLPEEGLKFMVYLQKENIIDESGMPKERFSAEFPKEGPSILRIQQVVRGDSAAYFCASSPLRGAEEKLFFGSGTQLSVL.

Comments on this clonotype: Relative to the germline gene, one junction end is altered; a read error may explain this. The V gene is TRBV20-1, the J gene TRBJ2-7; the D gene could be TRBD1 or TRBD2 (5 bases each). The CDR3 consists of 13 residues. CDR1 is DFQATT and CDR2 is SNEGSKA in the germline V gene (reference sequence). This CDR3 is CSAGDGKFYKQYF. The CDR3 DNA reads TGCAGTGCCGGGGACGGGAAGTTCTACAAGCAGTACTTC.

This rearrangement joins TRBV24-1 to TRBJ2-3; the D is unclear. V was trimmed by 9 bases and J by 4 bases, leaving 7 bases between them. The CDR3 sequence is 11 residues long. Germline V CDR1 and CDR2: KGHDR, SFDVKD. The CDR3 is CATGSPDTQYF. CDR3 nucleotides: TGTGCCACCGGCTCCCCAGATACGCAGTATTTT.

This clonotype was detected a few times. This sequence joins TRBV11-1 and TRBJ2-3; the match to TRBD2 covers 7 bases. The J segment lost 2 bases and the V segment lost 5 bases, leaving 13 bases of the junction unmatched. The CDR3 is made up of 17 amino acids. Germline CDR1 reads SGHAT; CDR2 reads FQDESV (reference sequence). The CDR3 protein is CASSLSSQRGFTDTQYF. CDR3 in DNA: TGTGCCAGCAGCCTCAGCTCCCAGCGGGGATTCACAGATACGCAGTATTTT.

The table lists this clonotype with a few counts. The chain has TRBV20-1 and TRBJ2-5; D gene ambiguous. This CDR3 spans 13 amino acids. The ends were cut back, 1 base at V and 4 bases at J, with 10 bases in the middle. Germline V gene data show CDR1 as DFQATT and CDR2 as SNEGSKA (reference sequence). The CDR3 region is CSARVISGETQYF. CDR3 bases: TGCAGTGCTAGAGTCATTTCAGGAGAGACCCAGTACTTC.

This clonotype was detected only a few times. CDR3 region: CSARDSGEAGQPQHF. The CDR3 DNA reads TGCAGTGCTAGAGATTCGGGGGAGGCAGGGCAGCCCCAGCATTTT. This chain links TRBV20-1 with TRBJ1-5; TRBD1 might be the D (5 bases). Trimming cost V 0 bases and J 7 bases, with 16 bases left between them. This CDR3 is 15 amino acids long. Per the germline V gene, CDR1 is DFQATT and CDR2 is SNEGSKA (reference sequence).

The gene calls are TRBV5-6 and TRBJ2-7, with no clear D. The CDR3 has 15 amino acids. V gave up 7 bases and J gave up 0 bases, with 17 bases separating them. CDR1 SGHDT and CDR2 YYEEEE come from the germline V gene. Written as DNA, the CDR3 is TGTGCCAGCCGTTCGATCGGGCAGAGCTCCTACGAGCAGTACTTC. Protein sequence: CASRSIGQSSYEQYF.

This clonotype has only one observation. The chain is built from TRBV2 and TRBJ2-1; D is undetermined. There are 12 residues in the CDR3. Trimming took off 3 bases at V and 6 bases at J, with 6 bases between the two ends. The germline V gene has CDR1 SNHLY and CDR2 FYNNEI. This CDR3 is CASSDALNEQFF. CDR3 DNA: TGTGCCAGCAGTGATGCGCTCAATGAGCAGTTCTTC.